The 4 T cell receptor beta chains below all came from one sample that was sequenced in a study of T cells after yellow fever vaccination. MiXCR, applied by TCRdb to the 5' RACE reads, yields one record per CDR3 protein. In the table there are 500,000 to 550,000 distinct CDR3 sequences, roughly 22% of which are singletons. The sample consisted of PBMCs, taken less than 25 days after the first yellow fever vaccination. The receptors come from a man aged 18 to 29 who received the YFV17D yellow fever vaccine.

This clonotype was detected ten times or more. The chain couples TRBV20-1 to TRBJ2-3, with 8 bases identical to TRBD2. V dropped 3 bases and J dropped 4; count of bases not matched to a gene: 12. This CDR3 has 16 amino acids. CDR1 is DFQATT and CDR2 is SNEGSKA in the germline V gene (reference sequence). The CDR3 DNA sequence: TGCAGTGCTAGGGATCGGCGGCGGGGGGTCGCAGATACGCAGTATTTT. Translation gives CSARDRRRGVADTQYF.

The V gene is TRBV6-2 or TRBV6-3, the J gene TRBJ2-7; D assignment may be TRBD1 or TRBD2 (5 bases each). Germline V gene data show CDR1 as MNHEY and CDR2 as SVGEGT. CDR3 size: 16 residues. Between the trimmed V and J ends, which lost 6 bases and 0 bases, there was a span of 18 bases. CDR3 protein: CASSDPGRIFSYEQYF. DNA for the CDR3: TGTGCCAGCAGCGACCCGGGACGGATTTTCTCCTACGAGCAGTACTTC.

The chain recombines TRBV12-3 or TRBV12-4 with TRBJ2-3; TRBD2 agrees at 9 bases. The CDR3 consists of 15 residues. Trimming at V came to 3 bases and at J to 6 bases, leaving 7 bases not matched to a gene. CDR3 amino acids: CASSFPGLASDTQYF. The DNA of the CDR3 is TGTGCCAGCAGTTTCCCGGGACTAGCCTCCGATACGCAGTATTTT.

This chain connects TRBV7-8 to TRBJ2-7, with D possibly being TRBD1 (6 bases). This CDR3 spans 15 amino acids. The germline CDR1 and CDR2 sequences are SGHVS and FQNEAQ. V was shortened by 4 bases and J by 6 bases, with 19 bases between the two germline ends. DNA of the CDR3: TGTGCCAGCAGCTCGTTAACCGGGACACTGCTCGAGCAGTACTTC. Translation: CASSSLTGTLLEQYF.